These 30 T cell receptor beta chains were all obtained from the same sample, sequenced in a study of shared clonotypes between healthy human individuals. Naivety among CD8 cells was defined by CD45RO negativity and positive CCR7 selection, thereby excluding terminally differentiated effector memory CD45RA+ cells. This table comes from immunoSEQ multiplex PCR, and its TCRdb copy is limited to in-frame clones, with some not included. The table includes some 1,900,000 clones, about 95% detected once. The sequenced material came from naive CD8+ T cells sorted from blood. The receptor set was obtained from a man in his late teens or twenties in good health.

The genes are TRBV11-2 and TRBJ2-7, with TRBD1 as a possible D gene (5 bases). The CDR3 loop spans 15 amino acids. The germline V gene encodes CDR1 SGHAT and CDR2 FQNNGV. V lost 2 bases and J 0 bases, leaving 11 bases between the germline ends. The chain's CDR3 is CASSLWGGFSYEQYF. DNA for the CDR3: TGTGCCAGCAGCTTATGGGGCGGCTTCTCCTACGAGCAGTACTTC.

Concerning this clone: In the same sample, other DNA sequences code for this CDR3. The gene calls are TRBV5-4 and TRBJ2-7; D is perhaps TRBD1 (5 bases). CDR1 and CDR2 from the germline V gene are SGHNT and YYREEE (reference sequence). The CDR3 has 12 amino acids. V was clipped by 4 bases and J by 4 bases, with 9 bases between them. The CDR3 bases are TGTGCCAGCAGCCTGGACATTTACGAGCAGTACTTC. Translated, it gives CASSLDIYEQYF.

This chain joins TRBV4-3 and TRBJ2-3, with 7 positions matching TRBD2. Germline CDR1 and CDR2: LGHNA and YSLEER. This CDR3 contains 18 residues. V dropped 3 bases and J dropped 2; count of bases not matched to a gene: 14. This chain's CDR3 is CASSHPPVGGRVTDTQYF. The CDR3 region has the DNA TGCGCCAGCAGCCATCCCCCAGTGGGTGGGAGGGTCACAGATACGCAGTATTTT.

The chain couples TRBV4-1 to TRBJ1-2; TRBD1 is a possible D gene (6 bases). This CDR3 is 17 amino acids long. Germline CDR1 reads MGHRA; CDR2 reads YSYEKL. The ends were cut back, 2 bases at V and 8 bases at J, with 24 bases in the middle. CDR3 region: CASSQSLRGGPGEGYTF. The CDR3 coding sequence is TGCGCCAGCAGCCAATCATTACGGGGGGGCCCCGGGGAGGGCTACACCTTC.

The chain recombines TRBV5-5 with TRBJ2-7; no reliable D call. This CDR3 is built from 15 residues. V shed 4 bases and J shed 2 bases, with 16 bases lying between them. The germline V gene has CDR1 SGHKS and CDR2 YYEKEE (reference sequence). CDR3 region: CASSTYIDPPYEQYF. CDR3 bases: TGTGCCAGCAGCACTTACATCGACCCCCCCTACGAGCAGTACTTC.

In the case of this clone: Other DNA sequences in the sample encode the same CDR3. J is TRBJ1-2 and V is TRBV4-1, with D hard to call. The germline CDR1 and CDR2 sequences are MGHRA and YSYEKL. This CDR3 spans 12 amino acids. With 0 bases removed from V and 3 bases from J, the gap between germline ends came to 2 bases. The CDR3 loop is CASSQEDYGYTF. Written as DNA, the CDR3 is TGCGCCAGCAGCCAAGAGGACTATGGCTACACCTTC.

V gene TRBV2 combines with J gene TRBJ1-1, with 10 bases fitting TRBD1. V trimming: 8 bases; J trimming: 7 bases; junction bases outside the gene matches: 4. The CDR3 consists of 12 residues. The germline V gene encodes CDR1 SNHLY and CDR2 FYNNEI. CDR3 loop: CASGQGDGEAFF. The CDR3 nucleotides are TGTGCCAGCGGACAGGGGGACGGTGAAGCTTTCTTT.

This chain connects TRBV4-3 to TRBJ2-7, with D possibly being TRBD2 (5 bases). Germline V lookup: CDR1 LGHNA, CDR2 YSLEER. The CDR3 contains 13 residues. The germline V and J ends were trimmed by 2 bases and 4 bases, with 9 bases remaining between them. For the CDR3, the DNA is TGCGCCAGCAGCCAATTAAGCGGTTACGAGCAGTACTTC. Translation: CASSQLSGYEQYF.

This sequence joins TRBV7-2 and TRBJ2-2; D ambiguous. With 3 bases removed from V and 7 bases from J, the gap between germline ends came to 12 bases. The CDR3 runs to 14 residues. CDR1 and CDR2 from the germline V gene are SGHTA and FQGNSA. Here the CDR3 reads CASSLYRVGGELFF. The DNA for the CDR3 is TGTGCCAGCAGCTTGTATAGGGTTGGCGGGGAGCTGTTTTTT.

The chain links TRBV9 to TRBJ2-7; tentatively, D is TRBD1 (7 bases). Germline V lookup: CDR1 SGDLS, CDR2 YYNGEE. The CDR3 sequence is 15 residues long. The V end lost 0 bases, the J end lost 3 bases, and 13 bases lay between the germline ends. The CDR3 sequence is CASSVEAGGYYEQYF. The CDR3 DNA reads TGTGCCAGCAGCGTAGAGGCAGGGGGGTACTACGAGCAGTACTTC.

Only one count was recorded for this clone. The chain recombines TRBV7-8 with TRBJ2-5; 10 nucleotides line up with TRBD1. Germline V gene data show CDR1 as SGHVS and CDR2 as FQNEAQ. The CDR3 consists of 18 residues. V was pared by 3 bases and J by 1 base, with 11 bases of the junction left unmatched. Here the CDR3 DNA reads TGTGCCAGCAGCTTTCCCGGGACAGGGGACGAGGCCCAAGAGACCCAGTACTTC. This gives the protein CASSFPGTGDEAQETQYF.

The chain employs TRBV6-1 and TRBJ2-1, with D maybe TRBD1 (5 bases). V gave up 6 bases and J gave up 6 bases, with 9 bases separating them. The CDR3 loop spans 12 amino acids. Looked up from germline, CDR1 is MNHNS and CDR2 is SASEGT. Here the CDR3 DNA reads TGTGCCAGCAGGGATCAGGGCAATGAGCAGTTCTTC. Translating it yields CASRDQGNEQFF.

This chain connects TRBV9 to TRBJ1-2; maybe TRBD1 (5 bases). Germline loops: CDR1 SGDLS, CDR2 YYNGEE. V was clipped by 3 bases and J by 5 bases, with 17 bases between them. This CDR3 is built from 15 residues. In DNA, the CDR3 is TGTGCCAGCAGCGCGGACGGGGGACTAACTTATGGCTACACCTTC. Protein sequence: CASSADGGLTYGYTF.

The gene calls are TRBV6-1 and TRBJ1-2; tentatively, D is TRBD1 (5 bases). This CDR3 has 16 amino acids. In germline, CDR1 is MNHNS, CDR2 SASEGT. Trimming took off 1 base at V and 7 bases at J, with 19 bases between the two ends. CDR3 amino acids: CASSEVAARAYGGYTF. CDR3 sequence (DNA): TGTGCCAGCAGTGAAGTAGCGGCCAGGGCGTATGGTGGCTACACCTTC.

CDR3 coding DNA: TGTGCCAGTAGTATAAGTGGAACACCCCTCCACTTT. This encodes CASSISGTPLHF. This chain links TRBV19 with TRBJ1-6; D gene unclear. This CDR3 spans 12 amino acids. V was clipped by 2 bases and J by 11 bases, with 7 bases between them. From germline, CDR1 is LNHDA and CDR2 SQIVND (reference sequence).

V usage is TRBV7-3 and J usage is TRBJ1-2, with 7 bases that match TRBD1. The junction had 16 bases not matched to a gene; V was cut back by 5 bases and J by 13 bases. CDR3 size: 14 residues. Germline CDR1 SGHTA, CDR2 FQGTGA. The CDR3 DNA follows: TGTGCCAGCAGCCCCCAGGGGGACAGCCATATTGGCACCTTC. It codes for CASSPQGDSHIGTF. Combining the CDR3 with reference TRBV7-3 and TRBJ1-2 gives the whole variable domain GAGVSQTPSNKVTEKGKYVELRCDPISGHTALYWYRQSLGQGPEFLIYFQGTGAADDSGLPNDRFFAVRPEGSVSTLKIQRTERGDSAVYLCASSPQGDSHIGTFGSGTRLTVV.

The genes are TRBV9 and TRBJ2-7; 7 bases align to TRBD2. The CDR3 is 15 residues long. V gave up 0 bases and J gave up 3 bases; unmatched junction bases: 6. Per the germline V gene, CDR1 is SGDLS and CDR2 is YYNGEE. CDR3: CASSVGSGLVYEQYF. For the CDR3, the DNA is TGTGCCAGCAGCGTAGGCTCTGGACTAGTCTACGAGCAGTACTTC. Combining the CDR3 with reference TRBV9 and TRBJ2-7 gives the whole variable domain DSGVTQTPKHLITATGQRVTLRCSPRSGDLSVYWYQQSLDQGLQFLIQYYNGEERAKGNILERFSAQQFPDLHSELNLSSLELGDSALYFCASSVGSGLVYEQYFGPGTRLTVT.

V and J are TRBV5-1 and TRBJ1-4, with a possible D match to TRBD1 (5 bases). Trimming removed 0 bases at V and 8 bases at J, with 17 bases between. The CDR3 is made up of 16 amino acids. Germline V lookup: CDR1 SGHRS, CDR2 YFSETQ. The chain's CDR3 is CASSLGDEGPQEKLFF. For the CDR3, the DNA is TGCGCCAGCAGCTTGGGGGACGAGGGGCCGCAAGAAAAACTGTTTTTT.

The chain has TRBV5-1 and TRBJ1-2, with D maybe TRBD1 (5 bases). Trimming stripped 0 bases from V and 5 bases from J, with 14 bases between. Germline V CDR1 and CDR2: SGHRS, YFSETQ. This CDR3 has 15 residues. CDR3 protein: CASSLAAGGAYGYTF. The CDR3, as DNA: TGCGCCAGCAGCTTGGCGGCAGGAGGGGCTTATGGCTACACCTTC.

The chain recombines TRBV4-3 with TRBJ2-1; 14 bases match TRBD2. From germline, CDR1 is LGHNA and CDR2 YSLEER. CDR3 length: 19 amino acids. The V and J ends lost 1 base and 0 bases, in that order; junction bases with no gene match: 5. The CDR3 DNA reads TGCGCCAGCAGCCAAGTTTGGGGGACTAGCGGGAGCTCCTACAATGAGCAGTTCTTC. Translating gives CASSQVWGTSGSSYNEQFF.

The rearrangement joins TRBV11-2 to TRBJ2-5, with 11 bases aligning to TRBD2. The ends lost 3 bases at V and 5 bases at J; junction bases unmatched: 8. Germline lookup yields CDR1 SGHAT and CDR2 FQNNGV. The CDR3 has 16 amino acids. The DNA of the CDR3 is TGTGCCAGCAGCTTGGGTACTAGCGGGAGCGCGGAGACCCAGTACTTC. It specifies CASSLGTSGSAETQYF.

The chain is built from TRBV7-9 and TRBJ2-1; D is possibly TRBD1 (5 bases). The CDR3 is made up of 16 amino acids. Between the trimmed V and J ends, which lost 5 bases and 0 bases, there was a span of 14 bases. Germline assignment: CDR1 SEHNR and CDR2 FQNEAQ (reference sequence). Here the CDR3 DNA reads TGTGCCAGCAGCGCACGACAGCAGAGCTCCTACAATGAGCAGTTCTTC. It yields the protein CASSARQQSSYNEQFF.

The rearrangement links TRBV28 to TRBJ2-5, with a possible D match to TRBD1 (6 bases). Per the germline V gene, CDR1 is MDHEN and CDR2 is SYDVKM. The CDR3 runs 13 residues. Trimming pared 6 bases from V and 1 base from J, leaving 9 bases between. The CDR3 reads CASSPTGQETQYF. The DNA of the CDR3 is TGTGCCAGCAGCCCGACAGGCCAAGAGACCCAGTACTTC.

The genes are TRBV5-6 and TRBJ2-7; D is possibly TRBD1 or TRBD2 (5 bases each). CDR3 size: 12 residues. Trimming stripped 4 bases from V and 3 bases from J, with 8 bases between. Germline lookup yields CDR1 SGHDT and CDR2 YYEEEE. CDR3 nucleotide sequence: TGTGCCAGCAGCGAGGGGTACTACGAGCAGTACTTC. It encodes CASSEGYYEQYF.

This clone was recorded once. This rearrangement joins TRBV5-5 to TRBJ2-7; the D gene is possibly TRBD2 (7 bases). The CDR3 contains 15 residues. CDR1 SGHKS and CDR2 YYEKEE come from the germline V gene (reference sequence). V lost 6 bases, J lost 4 bases, and 20 bases lay in between. CDR3 in amino acids: CASTSWGRENYEQYF. The CDR3 nucleotides are TGTGCCAGCACCTCGTGGGGGCGGGAGAATTACGAGCAGTACTTC. The full variable domain, its missing parts supplied by reference TRBV5-5 and TRBJ2-7, is DAGVTQSPTHLIKTRGQQVTLRCSPISGHKSVSWYQQVLGQGPQFIFQYYEKEERGRGNFPDRFSARQFPNYSSELNVNALLLGDSALYLCASTSWGRENYEQYFGPGTRLTVT.

This chain uses TRBV10-1 with TRBJ2-7; 10 positions agree with TRBD1. Germline lookup yields CDR1 WNHNN and CDR2 SYGVQD (reference sequence). Trimming at V came to 6 bases and at J to 5 bases, leaving 7 bases not matched to a gene. This CDR3 spans 14 amino acids. CDR3 sequence: CASSPGQGFDEQYF. In nucleotides, the CDR3 is TGCGCCAGCAGCCCGGGACAGGGGTTCGACGAGCAGTACTTC.

As concerns this clone: Other DNA sequences in this sample translate to the same CDR3. The rearrangement joins TRBV19 to TRBJ1-1; D is ambiguous. The germline gives CDR1 LNHDA, CDR2 SQIVND (reference sequence). V lost 3 bases and J 2 bases, leaving 7 bases between the germline ends. The CDR3 loop spans 13 amino acids. The CDR3 protein is CASSIAQNTEAFF. The CDR3 DNA reads TGTGCCAGTAGTATTGCCCAAAACACTGAAGCTTTCTTT.

V gene TRBV27 combines with J gene TRBJ1-6; weak D call: TRBD1 (6 bases). V dropped 7 bases and J dropped 2 bases, with 12 bases sitting between them. Germline lookup yields CDR1 MNHEY and CDR2 SMNVEV (reference sequence). The CDR3 is 15 residues long. CDR3 amino acids: CASTIGGAYNSPLHF. CDR3 bases: TGTGCCAGCACCATAGGGGGGGCCTATAATTCACCCCTCCACTTT.

This clone was counted a single time. The chain carries TRBV5-1 and TRBJ2-1; maybe TRBD2 (5 bases). Germline V lookup: CDR1 SGHRS, CDR2 YFSETQ. Trimming took 4 bases from V and 4 from J, leaving 15 bases between them. The CDR3 loop spans 15 amino acids. CDR3 region: CASSPLPGKYNEQFF. The CDR3, as DNA: TGCGCCAGCAGCCCCCTCCCCGGGAAGTACAATGAGCAGTTCTTC. Full variable domain (missing parts from reference TRBV5-1 and TRBJ2-1): KAGVTQTPRYLIKTRGQQVTLSCSPISGHRSVSWYQQTPGQGLQFLFEYFSETQRNKGNFPGRFSGRQFSNSRSEMNVSTLELGDSALYLCASSPLPGKYNEQFFGPGTRLTVL.

The V gene is TRBV14, the J gene TRBJ2-7, with D tentatively TRBD2 (5 bases). Germline V lookup: CDR1 SGHDN, CDR2 FVKESK. V was trimmed by 0 bases and J by 5 bases, leaving 11 bases between them. This CDR3 spans 14 amino acids. Here the CDR3 reads CASSQEVQADEQYF. CDR3 bases: TGTGCCAGCAGCCAAGAAGTCCAAGCGGACGAGCAGTACTTC.